A selection of T cell receptor beta chains follows, all from one sample in a study of post-analysis software for immune sequencing data. In TCRdb, the PCR reads were re-called with MiXCR into one record per CDR3 protein. The table has approximately 690,000 distinct CDR3 sequences, about 60% seen once; the top ten hold around 11%. Source material: blood. The receptors were gathered from a girl aged 2 to 10 with multiple sclerosis. The CDR3 runs from the conserved cysteine through the conserved F or W. D genes are given only for firm matches. Clone size is stated in some rows and not others, as once, few, many or a class when expanded.

j_call | v_call | d_call | clone_size | cdr3_aa | cdr3_nt
TRBJ2-7 | TRBV6-6 | TRBD2 | NA | CASRTGGGSSYEQYF | TGTGCCAGCAGAACGGGCGGGGGGAGCTCCTACGAGCAGTACTTC
TRBJ2-7 | TRBV12-5 | NA | NA | CASGLGGPQTYEQYF | TGTGCTAGTGGTTTGGGTGGGCCGCAAACCTACGAGCAGTACTTC
TRBJ2-5 | TRBV7-2 | NA | NA | CASSFGRRDRETQYF | TGTGCCAGCAGCTTTGGACGGAGGGACCGGGAGACCCAGTACTTC
TRBJ2-3 | TRBV4-2 | TRBD1 | NA | CASSPGDRGNTDTQYF | TGTGCCAGCAGCCCAGGGGACAGGGGAAACACAGATACGCAGTATTTT
TRBJ1-2 | TRBV27 | TRBD1 | few | CASSPGQGLGGYTF | TGTGCCAGCAGCCCGGGACAGGGGTTGGGTGGCTACACCTTC
TRBJ2-1 | TRBV5-5 | NA | few | CASSSDKSSYNEQFF | TGTGCCAGCAGCTCTGACAAGAGCTCCTACAATGAGCAGTTCTTC
TRBJ2-1 | TRBV19 | TRBD1 | NA | CASSIHSGQPSSYNEQFF | TGTGCCAGTAGTATCCACTCGGGACAGCCGAGCTCCTACAATGAGCAGTTCTTC
TRBJ2-5 | TRBV20-1 | NA | NA | CSAAPRVGGETQYF | TGCAGTGCTGCTCCCAGGGTGGGAGGAGAGACCCAGTACTTC
TRBJ2-3 | TRBV10-3 | NA | NA | CAISEPGGTDTQYF | TGTGCCATCAGCGAACCAGGGGGCACAGATACGCAGTATTTT
TRBJ1-4 | TRBV29-1 | NA | few | CSVEDQRGGREKLFF | TGCAGCGTTGAAGATCAGCGGGGAGGACGAGAAAAACTGTTTTTT
TRBJ1-2 | TRBV4-1 | TRBD1 | NA | CASSQELGDRDPYSYGYTF | TGCGCCAGCAGCCAAGAACTCGGGGACAGGGATCCGTATAGCTATGGCTACACCTTC
TRBJ1-2 | TRBV19 | NA | NA | CASSIDGEGGYTF | TGTGCCAGTAGTATAGACGGGGAAGGGGGCTACACCTTC
TRBJ2-7 | TRBV7-9 | NA | NA | CASSRGGEQYF | TGTGCCAGCAGCCGGGGAGGCGAGCAGTACTTC
TRBJ2-3 | TRBV6-6 | TRBD1 | once | CASSYLDREWGTDTQYF | TGTGCCAGCAGTTACCTAGACAGGGAGTGGGGCACAGATACGCAGTATTTT
TRBJ2-1 | TRBV29-1 | NA | few | CSVEDMGGNEQFF | TGCAGCGTTGAAGATATGGGGGGCAATGAGCAGTTCTTC